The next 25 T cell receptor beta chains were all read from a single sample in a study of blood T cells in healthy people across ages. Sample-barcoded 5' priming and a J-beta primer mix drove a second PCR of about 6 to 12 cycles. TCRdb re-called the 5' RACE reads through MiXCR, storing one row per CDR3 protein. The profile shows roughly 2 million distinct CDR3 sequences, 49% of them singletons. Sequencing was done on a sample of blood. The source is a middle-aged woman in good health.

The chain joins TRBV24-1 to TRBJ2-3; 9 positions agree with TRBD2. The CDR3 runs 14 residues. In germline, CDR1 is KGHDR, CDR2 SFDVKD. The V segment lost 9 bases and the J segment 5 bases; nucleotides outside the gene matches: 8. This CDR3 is CATGRGGALDTQYF. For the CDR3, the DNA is TGTGCCACCGGACGCGGGGGGGCCTTAGATACGCAGTATTTT.

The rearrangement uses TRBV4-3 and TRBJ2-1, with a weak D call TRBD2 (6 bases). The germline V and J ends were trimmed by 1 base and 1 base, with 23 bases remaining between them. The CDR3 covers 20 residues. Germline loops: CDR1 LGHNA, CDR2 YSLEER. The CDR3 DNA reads TGCGCCAGCAGCCAAGTGAGTCCCTTCGTCGGGGGAGGTTCCTACAATGAGCAGTTCTTC. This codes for CASSQVSPFVGGGSYNEQFF.

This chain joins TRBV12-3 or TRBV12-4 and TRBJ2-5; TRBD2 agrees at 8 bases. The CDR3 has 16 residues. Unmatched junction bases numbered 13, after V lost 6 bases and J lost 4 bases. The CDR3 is CASSPGASGGRETQYF. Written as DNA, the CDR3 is TGTGCCAGCAGCCCAGGGGCCAGCGGGGGCAGAGAGACCCAGTACTTC.

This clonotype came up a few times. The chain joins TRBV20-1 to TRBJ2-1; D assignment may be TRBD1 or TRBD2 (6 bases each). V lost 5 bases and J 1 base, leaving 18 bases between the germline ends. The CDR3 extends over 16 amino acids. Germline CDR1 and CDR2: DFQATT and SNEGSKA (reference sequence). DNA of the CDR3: TGCAGTGCTGTGGCGAGGGGGGATGCGTCCTACAATGAGCAGTTCTTC. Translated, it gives CSAVARGDASYNEQFF.

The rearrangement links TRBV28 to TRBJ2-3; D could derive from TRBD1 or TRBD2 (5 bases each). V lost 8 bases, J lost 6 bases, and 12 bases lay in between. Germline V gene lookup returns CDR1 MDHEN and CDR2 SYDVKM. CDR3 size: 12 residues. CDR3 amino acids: CASGTLFDTQYF. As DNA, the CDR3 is TGTGCCAGCGGGACCTTATTTGATACGCAGTATTTT.

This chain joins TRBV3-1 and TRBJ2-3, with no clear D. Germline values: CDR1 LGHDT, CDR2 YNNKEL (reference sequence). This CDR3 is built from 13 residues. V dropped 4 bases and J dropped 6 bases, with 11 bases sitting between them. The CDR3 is CASSRLSKDTQYF. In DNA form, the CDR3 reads TGTGCCAGCAGCCGACTTTCGAAGGATACGCAGTATTTT.

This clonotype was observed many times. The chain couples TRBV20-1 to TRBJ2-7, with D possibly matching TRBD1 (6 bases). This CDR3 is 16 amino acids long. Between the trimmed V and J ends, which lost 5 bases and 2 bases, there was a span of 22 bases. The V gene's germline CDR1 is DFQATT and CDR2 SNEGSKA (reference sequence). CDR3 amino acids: CSASAGQFSEAYEQYF. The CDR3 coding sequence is TGCAGTGCTTCAGCCGGACAGTTCTCCGAGGCCTACGAGCAGTACTTC.

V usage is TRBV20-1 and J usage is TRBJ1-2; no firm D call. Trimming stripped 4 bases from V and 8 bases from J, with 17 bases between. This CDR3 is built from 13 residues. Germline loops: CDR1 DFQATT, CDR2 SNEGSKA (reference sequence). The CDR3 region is CSAILDRVWGYTF. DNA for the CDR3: TGCAGTGCTATACTAGACCGGGTCTGGGGCTACACCTTC.

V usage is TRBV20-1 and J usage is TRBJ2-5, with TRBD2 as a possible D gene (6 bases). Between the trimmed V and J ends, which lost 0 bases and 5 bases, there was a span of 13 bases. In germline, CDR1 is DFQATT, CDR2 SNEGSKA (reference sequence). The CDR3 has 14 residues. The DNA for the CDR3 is TGCAGTGCTAGAGAGTCCGGTGGGGGGGAGACCCAGTACTTC. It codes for CSARESGGGETQYF.

For the CDR3, the DNA is TGTGCCAGCAGCACCGGACAGTATGGCTACACCTTC. Amino acid sequence: CASSTGQYGYTF. This sequence joins TRBV7-2 and TRBJ1-2, with D tentatively TRBD1 (6 bases). Trimming pared 5 bases from V and 5 bases from J, leaving 9 bases between. The CDR3 totals 12 residues. The germline gives CDR1 SGHTA, CDR2 FQGNSA.

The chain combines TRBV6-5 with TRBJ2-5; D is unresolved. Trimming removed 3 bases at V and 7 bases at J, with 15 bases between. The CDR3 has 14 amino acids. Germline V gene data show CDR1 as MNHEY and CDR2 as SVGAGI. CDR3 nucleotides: TGTGCCAGCAGTTATTCCCAGCTTAAAGGGACCCAGTACTTC. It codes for CASSYSQLKGTQYF.

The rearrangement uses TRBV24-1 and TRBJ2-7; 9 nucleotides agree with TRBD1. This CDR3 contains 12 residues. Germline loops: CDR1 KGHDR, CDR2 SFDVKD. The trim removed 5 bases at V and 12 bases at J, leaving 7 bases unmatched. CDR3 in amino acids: CATSGTGGDWYF. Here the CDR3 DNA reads TGTGCCACCAGTGGCACAGGGGGCGACTGGTACTTC.

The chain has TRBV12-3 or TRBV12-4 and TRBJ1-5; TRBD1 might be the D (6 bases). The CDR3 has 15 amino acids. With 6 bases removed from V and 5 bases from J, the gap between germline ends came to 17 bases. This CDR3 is CASSSDRSYHQPQHF. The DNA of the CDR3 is TGTGCCAGCAGCTCCGACAGGAGTTATCATCAGCCCCAGCATTTT.

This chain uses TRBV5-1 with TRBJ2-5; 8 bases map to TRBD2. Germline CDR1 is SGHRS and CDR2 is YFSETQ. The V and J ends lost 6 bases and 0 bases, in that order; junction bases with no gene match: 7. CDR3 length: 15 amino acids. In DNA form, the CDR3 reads TGCGCCAGCAAGGCCTTTAGCGGGAACCAAGAGACCCAGTACTTC. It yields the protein CASKAFSGNQETQYF.

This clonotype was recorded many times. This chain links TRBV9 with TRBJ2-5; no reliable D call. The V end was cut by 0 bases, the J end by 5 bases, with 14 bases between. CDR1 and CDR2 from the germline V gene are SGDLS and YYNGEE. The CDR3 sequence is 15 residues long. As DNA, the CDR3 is TGTGCCAGCAGCGTAGGTGTAGCTCGGTCGGAGACCCAGTACTTC. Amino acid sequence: CASSVGVARSETQYF. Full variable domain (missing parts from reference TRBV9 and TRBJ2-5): DSGVTQTPKHLITATGQRVTLRCSPRSGDLSVYWYQQSLDQGLQFLIQYYNGEERAKGNILERFSAQQFPDLHSELNLSSLELGDSALYFCASSVGVARSETQYFGPGTRLLVL.

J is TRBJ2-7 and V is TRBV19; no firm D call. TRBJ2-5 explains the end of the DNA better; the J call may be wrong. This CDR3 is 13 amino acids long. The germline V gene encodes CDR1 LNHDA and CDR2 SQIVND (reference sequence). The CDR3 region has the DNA TGTGCCAGTAGTAAGGAACCCGGGGAGACCCAGTACTTC. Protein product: CASSKEPGETQYF.

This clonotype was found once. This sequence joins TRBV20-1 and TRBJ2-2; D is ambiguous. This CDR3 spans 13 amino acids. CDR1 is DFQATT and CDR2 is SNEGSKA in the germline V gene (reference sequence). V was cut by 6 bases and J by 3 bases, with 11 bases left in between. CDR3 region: CSALPLYTGELFF. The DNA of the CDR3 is TGCAGTGCCTTACCCCTATACACCGGGGAGCTGTTTTTT.

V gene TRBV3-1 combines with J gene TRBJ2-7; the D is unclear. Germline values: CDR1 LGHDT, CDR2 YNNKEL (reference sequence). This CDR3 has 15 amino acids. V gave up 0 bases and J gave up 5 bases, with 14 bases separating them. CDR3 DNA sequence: TGTGCCAGCAGCCAAGACCTACTCGGGCATGACGAGCAGTACTTC. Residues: CASSQDLLGHDEQYF.

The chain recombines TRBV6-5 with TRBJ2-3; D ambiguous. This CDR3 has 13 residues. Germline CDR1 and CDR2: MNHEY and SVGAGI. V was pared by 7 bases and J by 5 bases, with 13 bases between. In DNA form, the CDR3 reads TGTGCCAGCATCAACCACCTAGGAGATACGCAGTATTTT. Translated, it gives CASINHLGDTQYF.

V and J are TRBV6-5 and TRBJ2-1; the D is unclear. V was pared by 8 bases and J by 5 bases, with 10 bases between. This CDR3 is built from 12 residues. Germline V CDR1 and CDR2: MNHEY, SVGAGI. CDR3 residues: CASVGLDNEQFF. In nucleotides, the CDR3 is TGTGCCAGCGTGGGGTTAGACAATGAGCAGTTCTTC.

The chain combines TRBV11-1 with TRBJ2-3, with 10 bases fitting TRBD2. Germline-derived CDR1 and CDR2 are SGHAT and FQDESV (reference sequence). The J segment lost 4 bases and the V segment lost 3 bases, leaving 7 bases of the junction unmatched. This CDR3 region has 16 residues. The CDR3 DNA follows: TGTGCCAGCAGCTTGCCTAGCGGGGGCACAGCAGATACGCAGTATTTT. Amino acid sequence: CASSLPSGGTADTQYF.

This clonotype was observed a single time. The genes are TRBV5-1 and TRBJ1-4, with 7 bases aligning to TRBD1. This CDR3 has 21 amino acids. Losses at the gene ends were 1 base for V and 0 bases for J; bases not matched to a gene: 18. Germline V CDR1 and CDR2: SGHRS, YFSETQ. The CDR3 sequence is CASSLRGGQPSRAPTNEKLFF. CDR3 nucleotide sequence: TGCGCCAGCAGCTTGAGAGGGGGACAGCCCTCACGGGCCCCAACTAATGAAAAACTGTTTTTT.

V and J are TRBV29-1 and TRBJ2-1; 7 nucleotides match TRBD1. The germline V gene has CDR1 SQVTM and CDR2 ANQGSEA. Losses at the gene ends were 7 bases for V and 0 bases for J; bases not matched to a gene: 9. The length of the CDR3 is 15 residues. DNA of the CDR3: TGCAGCGCCGACCAGGGGGACAACTCCTACAATGAGCAGTTCTTC. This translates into CSADQGDNSYNEQFF.

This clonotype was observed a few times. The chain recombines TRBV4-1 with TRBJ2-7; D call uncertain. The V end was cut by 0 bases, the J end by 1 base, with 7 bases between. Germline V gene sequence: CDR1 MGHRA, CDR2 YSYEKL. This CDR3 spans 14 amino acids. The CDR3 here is CASSQEERSYEQYF. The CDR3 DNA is TGCGCCAGCAGCCAAGAAGAGAGATCCTACGAGCAGTACTTC.

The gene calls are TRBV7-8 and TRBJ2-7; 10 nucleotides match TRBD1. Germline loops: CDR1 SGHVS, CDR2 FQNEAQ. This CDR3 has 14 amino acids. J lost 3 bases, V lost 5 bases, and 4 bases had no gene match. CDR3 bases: TGTGCCAGCAGCATGACAGGGGGCGGCTACGAGCAGTACTTC. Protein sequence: CASSMTGGGYEQYF.